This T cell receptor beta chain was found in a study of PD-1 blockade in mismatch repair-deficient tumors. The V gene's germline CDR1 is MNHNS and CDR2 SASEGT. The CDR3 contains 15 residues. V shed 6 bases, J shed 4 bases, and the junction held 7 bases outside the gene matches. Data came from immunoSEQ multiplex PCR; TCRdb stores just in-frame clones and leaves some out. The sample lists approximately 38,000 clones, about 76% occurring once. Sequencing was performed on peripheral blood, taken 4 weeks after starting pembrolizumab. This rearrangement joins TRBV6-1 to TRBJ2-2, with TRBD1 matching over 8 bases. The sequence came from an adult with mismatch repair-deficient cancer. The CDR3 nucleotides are TGTGCCAGCAGAAAACAGGGGGTCGGCACCGGGGAGCTGTTTTTT. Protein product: CASRKQGVGTGELFF.